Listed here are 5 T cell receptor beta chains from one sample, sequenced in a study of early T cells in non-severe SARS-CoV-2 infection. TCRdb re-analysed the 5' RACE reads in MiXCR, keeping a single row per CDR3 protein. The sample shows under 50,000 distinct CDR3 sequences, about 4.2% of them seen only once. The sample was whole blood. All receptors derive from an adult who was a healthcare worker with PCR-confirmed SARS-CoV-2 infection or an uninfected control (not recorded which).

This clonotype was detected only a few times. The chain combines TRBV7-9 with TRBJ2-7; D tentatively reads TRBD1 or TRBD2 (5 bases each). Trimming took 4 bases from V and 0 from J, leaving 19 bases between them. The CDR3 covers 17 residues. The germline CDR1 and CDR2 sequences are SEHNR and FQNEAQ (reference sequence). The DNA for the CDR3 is TGTGCCAGCAGCTCGAGCACTATCGGGACCCACTCCTACGAGCAGTACTTC. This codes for CASSSSTIGTHSYEQYF.

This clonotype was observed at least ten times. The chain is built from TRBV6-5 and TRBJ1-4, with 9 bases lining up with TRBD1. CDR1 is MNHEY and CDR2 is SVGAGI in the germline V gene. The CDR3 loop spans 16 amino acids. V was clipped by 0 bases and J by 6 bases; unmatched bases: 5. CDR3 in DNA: TGTGCCAGCAGTTACTCGAACAGGGGGCCGTATGAAAAACTGTTTTTT. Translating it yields CASSYSNRGPYEKLFF.

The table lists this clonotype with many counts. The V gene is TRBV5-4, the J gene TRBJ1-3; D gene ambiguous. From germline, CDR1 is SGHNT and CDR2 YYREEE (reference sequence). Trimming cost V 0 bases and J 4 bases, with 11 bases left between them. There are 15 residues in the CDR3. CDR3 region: CASSLAFGPGNTIYF. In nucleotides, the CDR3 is TGTGCCAGCAGCTTGGCATTTGGACCAGGAAACACCATATATTTT.

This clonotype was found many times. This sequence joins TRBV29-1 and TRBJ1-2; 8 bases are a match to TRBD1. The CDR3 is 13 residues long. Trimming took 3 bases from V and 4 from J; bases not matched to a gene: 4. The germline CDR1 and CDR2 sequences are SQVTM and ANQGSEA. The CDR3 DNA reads TGCAGCGTTGAGGACAGGGTCCGCTATGGCTACACCTTC. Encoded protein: CSVEDRVRYGYTF.

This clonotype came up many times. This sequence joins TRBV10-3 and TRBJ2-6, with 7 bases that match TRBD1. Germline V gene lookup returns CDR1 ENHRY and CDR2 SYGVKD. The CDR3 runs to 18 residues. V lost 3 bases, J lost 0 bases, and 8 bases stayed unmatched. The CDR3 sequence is CAISELQGLGSGANVLTF. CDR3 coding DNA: TGTGCCATCAGTGAATTACAGGGGTTGGGCTCTGGGGCCAACGTCCTGACTTTC.